This is a list of T cell receptor beta chains from one sample in a study of blood T cell repertoires in COVID-19. The assay was immunoSEQ multiplex PCR, and TCRdb's table has in-frame clones only and misses some. The table has about 88,000 clones, about 90% seen once. The sequenced sample was peripheral blood. These receptors all stem from a man between 18 and 29 years old with COVID-19, enrolled during active disease. Both conserved end residues are part of each CDR3. The D gene is left open where the match is weak. The size of a clone is reported for some rows only, either as once, few or many, or as a class for expanded clones.

D,J,size,V,DNA,CDR3
NA,TRBJ2-7,NA,TRBV10-3,TGTGCCATCAGTGAGTCTACTGTTTATTACGAGCAGTACTTC,CAISESTVYYEQYF
NA,TRBJ1-1,NA,TRBV27,TGTGCCAGCAGTTTATCAGGGGTGCACACTGAAGCTTTCTTT,CASSLSGVHTEAFF
TRBD2,TRBJ2-1,NA,TRBV4-1,TGCGCCAGCAGCCAAGGACTAGCGGGAGTGGGGGAGCAGTTCTTC,CASSQGLAGVGEQFF
TRBD1,TRBJ1-5,NA,TRBV6-5,TGTGCCAGCAGCCGGGGACAGTTCCAGCCCCAGCATTTT,CASSRGQFQPQHF
NA,TRBJ1-5,NA,TRBV7-8,TGTGCCAGCGGCGTGGGAGGGAGCAATCAGCCCCAGCATTTT,CASGVGGSNQPQHF
TRBD2,TRBJ2-3,NA,TRBV4-3,TGCGCCAGCAGCGAAGGGACACTAGCGGGAGCGGCAGATACGCAGTATTTT,CASSEGTLAGAADTQYF
TRBD1,TRBJ2-7,NA,TRBV10-3,TGTGCCATCAGTGGTGTAGGGGGACAGTACTACGAGCAGTACTTC,CAISGVGGQYYEQYF
NA,TRBJ1-6,once,TRBV6-2/TRBV6-3,TGTGCCAGCAGCGCCCGGGGGAAAAGCTCCTATAATTCACCCCTCCACTTT,CASSARGKSSYNSPLHF
NA,TRBJ2-7,NA,TRBV24-1,TGTGCCACCGCCGCGGAGGGCGGCGAGCAGTACTTC,CATAAEGGEQYF
NA,TRBJ1-2,NA,TRBV5-5,TGTGCCAGCAGCTTGGACAGCTACTATGGCTACACCTTC,CASSLDSYYGYTF
TRBD2,TRBJ2-1,NA,TRBV28,TGTGCCAGCAGTTTAAAGGCGGGAGTTAGCTACAATGAGCAGTTCTTC,CASSLKAGVSYNEQFF
TRBD2,TRBJ2-7,NA,TRBV5-1,TGCGCCAGCAGCTTGTCTAGCGGGACCACTTACGAGCAGTACTTC,CASSLSSGTTYEQYF
TRBD1,TRBJ2-5,NA,TRBV3-1/TRBV3-2,TGTGCCAGCAGCCACTTGGGACAGGGTGGAGAGACCCAGTACTTC,CASSHLGQGGETQYF
NA,TRBJ2-7,NA,TRBV5-1,TGCGCCAGCAGCTTGGGGGAGGTGCACGAGCAGTACTTC,CASSLGEVHEQYF
TRBD1,TRBJ1-6,NA,TRBV5-1,TGCGCCAGCAGCTTGGGGACAGGGTTTTCACCCCTCCACTTT,CASSLGTGFSPLHF
NA,TRBJ2-1,NA,TRBV10-3,TGTGCCATCAGTGAGTTCGATAGCAATGAGCAGTTCTTC,CAISEFDSNEQFF
TRBD2,TRBJ2-1,once,TRBV7-2,TGTGCCAGCAGCTTGGGGGCTAGCGGGAGACAGCGCCAGTTCTTC,CASSLGASGRQRQFF
NA,TRBJ2-5,NA,TRBV12-5,TGTGCTAGTGCCAACTCGGAGACCCAGTACTTC,CASANSETQYF
TRBD2,TRBJ2-7,few,TRBV11-2,TGTGCCAGCAGCCCTCTGGGACTAGCGGACTACGAGCAGTACTTC,CASSPLGLADYEQYF
NA,TRBJ1-5,NA,TRBV2,TGTGCCAGCAGTGAACAGGGGCGCAATCAGCCCCAGCATTTT,CASSEQGRNQPQHF
TRBD2,TRBJ2-1,NA,TRBV27,TGTGCCAGCACCCGGGGGGTTCTCTACAATGAGCAGTTCTTC,CASTRGVLYNEQFF
TRBD2,TRBJ2-1,once,TRBV7-7,TGTGCCAGCAGCCCCGGGACTAGCGGGAACAATGAGCAGTTCTTC,CASSPGTSGNNEQFF
NA,TRBJ1-2,NA,TRBV29-1,TGCAGCGTTGAAGATCGGGACTCCCGAAAAGGCTATGGCTACACCTTC,CSVEDRDSRKGYGYTF
TRBD2,TRBJ2-2,once,TRBV7-3,TGTGCCAGCAGCGCTACTAGCGGGAGTGACACCGGGGAGCTGTTTTTT,CASSATSGSDTGELFF
NA,TRBJ1-5,NA,TRBV19,TGTGCCAGTAGTATTGGAGAGAATCAGCCCCAGCATTTT,CASSIGENQPQHF
NA,TRBJ2-7,NA,TRBV28,TGTGCCAGCAGTTTCGCGAGTTACGGGTTCGAGCAGTACTTC,CASSFASYGFEQYF
NA,TRBJ2-7,NA,TRBV4-2,TGTGCCAGCAGCCTCCTCCGTGAGGCCTACGAGCAGTACTTC,CASSLLREAYEQYF
NA,TRBJ2-1,few,TRBV24-1,TGTGCCACCAGTCCCGGGACTCCCTCCTACAATGAGCAGTTCTTC,CATSPGTPSYNEQFF
NA,TRBJ2-5,NA,TRBV10-3,TGTGCCATCAGAGGGGCCCAAGAGACCCAGTACTTC,CAIRGAQETQYF
NA,TRBJ1-6,NA,TRBV4-2,TGTGCCAGCAGCCAAGATCCCCCAGATTCACCCCTCCACTTT,CASSQDPPDSPLHF
NA,TRBJ2-7,NA,TRBV7-2,TGTGCCAGCAGCTTAGTAGACAGCCCCTACGAGCAGTACTTC,CASSLVDSPYEQYF
NA,TRBJ1-5,NA,TRBV10-2,TGCGCCAGCAGTGAGTCCCCCGGGGGTGTCCAGCCCCAGCATTTT,CASSESPGGVQPQHF
NA,TRBJ2-7,few,TRBV19,TGTGCCAGTAGTCCCTGGTGGGCTTCCTACGAGCAGTACTTC,CASSPWWASYEQYF
TRBD2,TRBJ2-2,NA,TRBV7-2,TGTGCCAGCAGCCCTAGCGGAACCGGGGAGCTGTTTTTT,CASSPSGTGELFF
TRBD2,TRBJ2-1,NA,TRBV30,TGTGCCTGGAACCGCGGGAGCTCCTACAATGAGCAGTTCTTC,CAWNRGSSYNEQFF
NA,TRBJ2-7,NA,TRBV20-1,TGCAGTGCTAGTACAGGGCTCTACGAGCAGTACTTC,CSASTGLYEQYF
NA,TRBJ1-1,NA,TRBV4-3,TGCGCCAGCAGCCAAGGTCGCGGATCTGAAGCTTTCTTT,CASSQGRGSEAFF
TRBD1,TRBJ1-2,NA,TRBV12-3/TRBV12-4,TGTGCCAGCAGTACAGGACAGGTCTATGGCTACACCTTC,CASSTGQVYGYTF
TRBD2,TRBJ2-7,NA,TRBV4-3,TGCGCCAGCAGCCAAGATATCCGGGAGGTATTCCACGAGCAGTACTTC,CASSQDIREVFHEQYF
NA,TRBJ2-3,NA,TRBV7-2,TGTGCCAGCAGGCCCGCGGGCACAGATACGCAGTATTTT,CASRPAGTDTQYF
NA,TRBJ2-3,NA,TRBV28,TGTGCCAGCAGCCGCCCGGGACACTCTTTTGATGATACGCAGTATTTT,CASSRPGHSFDDTQYF
TRBD1,TRBJ1-2,few,TRBV6-6,TGTGCCAGCGGGACAGGAGCTAACTATGGCTACACCTTC,CASGTGANYGYTF
TRBD2,TRBJ2-7,NA,TRBV19,TGTGCCAGTAGTATAGGTGGCGGGAGTGCCTACGAGCAGTACTTC,CASSIGGGSAYEQYF
NA,TRBJ2-5,NA,TRBV5-4,TGTGCCAGCAGCCCGCTCCAGGAGACCCAGTACTTC,CASSPLQETQYF
TRBD1,TRBJ1-2,NA,TRBV7-9,TGTGCCAGCAGCTTAGGGACAGGCCTGGAGGGCTACACCTTC,CASSLGTGLEGYTF
NA,TRBJ1-1,NA,TRBV7-3,TGTGCCAGCAGTTACGAAAGGGACTTCGATGAAGCTTTCTTT,CASSYERDFDEAFF
NA,TRBJ2-1,NA,TRBV27,TGTGCCAGCAGTCCTATCGGGAGTAACAATGAGCAGTTCTTC,CASSPIGSNNEQFF
NA,TRBJ1-6,NA,TRBV6-5,TGTGCCAGCAGTCGCGCGGGGGCAAATTCACCCCTCCACTTT,CASSRAGANSPLHF
NA,TRBJ2-1,NA,TRBV19,TGTGCCAGTAGTATATCTGGCGGCTCCTACAATGAGCAGTTCTTC,CASSISGGSYNEQFF
NA,TRBJ1-1,NA,TRBV18,TGTGCCAGCGGCCCCCAGAACACTGAAGCTTTCTTT,CASGPQNTEAFF
NA,TRBJ1-6,NA,TRBV6-6,TGTGCCAGCAGTTACTCGATTGGGCTTTATAATTCACCCCTCCACTTT,CASSYSIGLYNSPLHF
NA,TRBJ2-7,NA,TRBV7-9,TGTGCCAGCAGCGAAAATAGGGGGTCGAGTTACGAGCAGTACTTC,CASSENRGSSYEQYF
NA,TRBJ1-1,NA,TRBV18,TGTGCCAGCTCACCTAACAGAGCCCACACTGAAGCTTTCTTT,CASSPNRAHTEAFF